Below, one T cell receptor beta chain is given with its context. Its antigen is undetermined. This entry is derived from a study of T cell responses to AZD1222 COVID-19 vaccine. Trimming shortened V by 1 base and J by 3 bases, and 11 bases separated the two germline ends. The CDR3 contains 14 residues. In germline, CDR1 is SGHNT, CDR2 YYREEE (reference sequence). The assay was immunoSEQ multiplex PCR, and TCRdb's table has in-frame clones only and misses some. The repertoire has 90,000 to 100,000 clones, about four fifths of them found once; the top ten carry approximately 15%. Findings and caveats of the study: White British ancestry dominated among donors, who included more females, and clonal diversity was possibly underestimated. Repertoire sampling occurred only after the peak T cell response.

This clonotype was obtained from an adult who received the AZD1222 COVID-19 vaccine. The chain uses TRBV5-4 and TRBJ2-7, with D uncertain. Sample: peripheral blood, taken 28 days after the second AZD1222 dose. CDR3 DNA sequence: TGTGCCAGCAGCTTGAAGGTCCCGGGCTACGAGCAGTACTTC. Translation: CASSLKVPGYEQYF. Together with reference TRBV5-4 and TRBJ2-7, the CDR3 gives the full variable domain: ETGVTQSPTHLIKTRGQQVTLRCSSQSGHNTVSWYQQALGQGPQFIFQYYREEENGRGNFPPRFSGLQFPNYSSELNVNALELDDSALYLCASSLKVPGYEQYFGPGTRLTVT.